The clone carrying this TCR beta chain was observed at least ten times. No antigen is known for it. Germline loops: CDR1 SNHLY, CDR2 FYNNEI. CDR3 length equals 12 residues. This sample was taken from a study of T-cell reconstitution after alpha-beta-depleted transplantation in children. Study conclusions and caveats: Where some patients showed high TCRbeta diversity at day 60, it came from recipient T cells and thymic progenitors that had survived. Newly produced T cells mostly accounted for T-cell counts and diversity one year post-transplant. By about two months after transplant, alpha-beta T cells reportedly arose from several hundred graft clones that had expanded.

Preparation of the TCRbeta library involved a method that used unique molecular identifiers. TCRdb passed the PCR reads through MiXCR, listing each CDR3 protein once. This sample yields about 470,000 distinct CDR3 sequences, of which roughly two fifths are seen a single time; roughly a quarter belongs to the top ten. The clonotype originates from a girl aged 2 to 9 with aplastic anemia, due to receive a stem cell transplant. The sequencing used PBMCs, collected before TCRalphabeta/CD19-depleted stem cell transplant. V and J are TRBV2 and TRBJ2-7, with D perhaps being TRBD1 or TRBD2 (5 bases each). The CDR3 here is CASSSDRPGVSV. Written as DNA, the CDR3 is TGTGCCAGCAGCTCTGACAGACCCGGGGTGTCTGTC.